This is a list of T cell receptor beta chains from one sample in a study of T cells in Graves' hyperthyroidism and ophthalmopathy. Each CDR3 protein gets one entry after TCRdb re-called the multiplex PCR reads with MiXCR. In the table there are under 300,000 distinct CDR3 sequences, 13% of which are singletons. Sequenced material: blood. Source of these receptors: a woman between 25 and 40 years old with Graves' hyperthyroidism that later progressed to Graves' ophthalmopathy. Both conserved end residues are part of each CDR3. A D gene is named only where the DNA matches it firmly. Some rows mark clone size as missing; the rest say once, few, many or name a class of expanded clone.

TRBJ1-1 TRBD1 TRBV19 few TGTGCCAGTAGAGGGACAGGGACCACTGAAGCTTTCTTT CASRGTGTTEAFF
TRBJ2-1 - TRBV14 - TGTGCCAGCAGCCAAGGCCTACGAGGAGGGAGCTCCTACAATGAGCAGTTCTTC CASSQGLRGGSSYNEQFF
TRBJ2-7 TRBD1 TRBV5-6 - TGTGCCAGCAGCCGTGGGACAGGGGATTTCTACGAGCAGTACTTC CASSRGTGDFYEQYF
TRBJ2-3 - TRBV11-2 many TGTGCCAGCAGCTTACCAGATACGCAGTATTTT CASSLPDTQYF
TRBJ2-2 - TRBV6-2/TRBV6-3 few TGTGCCAGCAGCCACGGGGTTATGGGCTATTCCGGGGAGCTGTTTTTT CASSHGVMGYSGELFF
TRBJ1-2 - TRBV5-4 - TGTGCCAGCAGCTGGGGGGGGCAGGACTATGGCTACACCTTC CASSWGGQDYGYTF
TRBJ1-6 - TRBV19 - TGTGCCAGCCAGCGAGCCGCCGGTGGGAATTCACCCCTCCACTTT CASQRAAGGNSPLHF
TRBJ2-3 - TRBV29-1 - TGCAGCGCCACGACGGAAGCTCTGGATACGCAGTATTTT CSATTEALDTQYF
TRBJ2-2 - TRBV7-9 many TGTGCCAGCAGCTCCGCCGGGACGGACTTGAACACCGGGGAGCTGTTTTTT CASSSAGTDLNTGELFF
TRBJ2-1 TRBD2 TRBV6-6 many TGTGCCAGCAGTTACACTTTAGCGGGAGGAGACAATGAGCAGTTCTTC CASSYTLAGGDNEQFF
TRBJ2-7 TRBD1 TRBV28 many TGTGCCAGCAGCCCGGGACAGGTCGCCTCGCAGTACTTC CASSPGQVASQYF
TRBJ2-7 TRBD2 TRBV9 - TGTGCCAGCAGCTTCTCGCCCTATCCGGGACTAGCGGGAGGCGAGCAGTACTTC CASSFSPYPGLAGGEQYF
TRBJ2-7 - TRBV7-2 many TGTGCCAGCAGCTTAGGGGTGGGGCGCGAGCAGTACTTC CASSLGVGREQYF
TRBJ2-5 - TRBV6-5 many TGTGCCAGCAGTTACTCTCCGGGACACTCACAAGAGACCCAGTACTTC CASSYSPGHSQETQYF
TRBJ2-7 TRBD1 TRBV7-9 many TGTGCCAGCAGCTTAAAGGGGCAGGGGGCCTACGAGCAGTACTTC CASSLKGQGAYEQYF
TRBJ2-7 - TRBV20-1 many TGCAGTGCTAGAGATCAGGTGGGGCTCTACGAGCAGTACTTC CSARDQVGLYEQYF